This note documents a single T cell receptor (beta chain) sequence. What it binds is unknown. The V gene's germline CDR1 is SEHNR and CDR2 FQNEAQ (reference sequence). This CDR3 region has 12 residues. V shed 4 bases and J shed 5 bases, with 7 bases lying between them. The sample originates from a study of shared clonotypes between healthy human individuals. Notes on the study in general: When compared with the clonotypes that were shared by all four sorted-subset donors, the non-shared clonotypes turned out to have lower generation probabilities. At large depth, rarefaction still showed sorted-subset sequencing to be incomplete.

Positive CCR7 selection of CD45RO-negative cells yielded the naive CD8 cells, and terminally differentiated effector memory CD45RA+ cells were excluded. Deep-level assay runs were performed. Some clones are missing from TCRdb's copy, which holds only in-frame ones; the method was immunoSEQ multiplex PCR. The profile shows about 2.1 million clones, 93% of them singletons. The source of this sequence is a young man in good health. Some clones in this sample may be carry-over from other donors' samples. V usage is TRBV7-9 and J usage is TRBJ2-3; D remains unclear. Source material: naive CD8+ T cells from PBMCs. The CDR3 DNA reads TGTGCCAGCAGCTCAATCGGAGATACGCAGTATTTT. This encodes CASSSIGDTQYF.